A single sample is the source of the 9 T cell receptor beta chains below, sequenced in a study of post-analysis software for immune sequencing data. These receptors lack a known antigen. Unique molecular identifiers had been added to the TCR beta cDNA libraries. Each CDR3 protein gets one entry after TCRdb re-called the PCR reads with MiXCR. Of more than 450,000 distinct CDR3 sequences in the sample, 30% to 40% are singletons; the top ten hold 4.5% to 7.5%. Broader study findings: Relative to controls, patients had 4 or 5 TRBV segments at higher frequency, with TRBV5-6, TRBV5-1 and TRBV20-1 among these.

Input material: blood. Receptors were obtained from a girl younger than 18 with multiple sclerosis.

V gene TRBV7-9 combines with J gene TRBJ2-7, with D maybe TRBD2 (5 bases). Looked up from germline, CDR1 is SEHNR and CDR2 is FQNEAQ (reference sequence). This CDR3 comprises 16 residues. Trimming took 4 bases from V and 0 from J, leaving 16 bases between them. This chain's CDR3 is CASSSSGAGRSYEQYF. The CDR3, as DNA: TGTGCCAGCAGCTCCAGCGGAGCAGGCCGCTCCTACGAGCAGTACTTC.

V and J are TRBV5-1 and TRBJ1-1; the D gene is possibly TRBD1 (5 bases). Germline CDR1 and CDR2: SGHRS and YFSETQ. This CDR3 region has 17 residues. Trimming took off 0 bases at V and 7 bases at J, with 22 bases between the two ends. The CDR3, as DNA: TGCGCCAGCAGCTTGGCCCCCCTCTCTCTCCGAGACAGTGAAGCTTTCTTT. Protein sequence: CASSLAPLSLRDSEAFF.

The chain uses TRBV6-1 and TRBJ2-4; 13 bases align to TRBD2. The junction had 12 bases not matched to a gene; V was cut back by 5 bases and J by 2 bases. This CDR3 is built from 19 residues. Germline-derived CDR1 and CDR2 are MNHNS and SASEGT. This CDR3 is CASSRALAGGPKSKNIQYF. Written as DNA, the CDR3 is TGTGCCAGCAGTCGGGCACTAGCGGGGGGGCCTAAGTCCAAAAACATTCAGTACTTC.

The table lists this clonotype with a few counts. V is TRBV7-8 and J is TRBJ2-1; the match to TRBD2 covers 8 bases. Germline CDR1 is SGHVS and CDR2 is FQNEAQ. The CDR3 runs 18 residues. J was trimmed by 4 bases and V by 4 bases; bases with no gene match: 15. The CDR3 here is CASSWPRTGGPGYNEQFF. DNA of the CDR3: TGTGCCAGCAGCTGGCCCAGGACGGGGGGGCCTGGGTACAATGAGCAGTTCTTC.

V is TRBV12-3 or TRBV12-4 and J is TRBJ1-2; the D is unclear. The CDR3 is 14 residues long. Trimming left V 3 bases short and J 5 bases short, with 13 bases between. CDR3 loop: CASSLQSPIYGYTF. The CDR3 coding sequence is TGTGCCAGCAGTTTGCAGAGCCCGATTTATGGCTACACCTTC.

This clonotype was seen a few times. V and J are TRBV12-3 or TRBV12-4 and TRBJ1-2; 9 bases line up with TRBD1. This CDR3 is 14 amino acids long. Losses at the gene ends were 7 bases for V and 1 base for J; bases not matched to a gene: 4. CDR3 protein: CASTPGQGNYGYTF. The CDR3 nucleotides are TGTGCCAGCACCCCGGGACAGGGTAACTATGGCTACACCTTC.

CDR3 sequence reads: CASSLAGQGRNTEAFF. The CDR3 DNA reads as TGTGCCAGCAGCTTAGCGGGACAGGGGCGAAACACTGAAGCTTTCTTT. The chain joins TRBV13 to TRBJ1-1; 10 positions agree with TRBD1. V gave up 1 base and J gave up 2 bases; unmatched junction bases: 4. The germline V gene has CDR1 PRHDT and CDR2 FYEKMQ (reference sequence). The CDR3 runs to 16 residues.

The rearrangement uses TRBV13 and TRBJ1-1, with D possibly matching TRBD1 (5 bases). Looked up from germline, CDR1 is PRHDT and CDR2 is FYEKMQ (reference sequence). The CDR3 loop spans 18 amino acids. Trimming stripped 4 bases from V and 5 bases from J, with 26 bases between. The CDR3 spells CASSSPRGWGEVETEAFF. CDR3 bases: TGTGCCAGCAGCTCCCCTCGGGGCTGGGGCGAGGTCGAGACTGAAGCTTTCTTT.

This clonotype has more than one count but fewer than ten. The J gene is TRBJ2-5, the V gene TRBV18; D gene uncertain. Trimming left V 0 bases short and J 5 bases short, with 10 bases between. The CDR3 is made up of 14 amino acids. Germline loops: CDR1 KGHSH, CDR2 LQKENI. CDR3: CASSPPVLRETQYF. Written as DNA, the CDR3 is TGTGCCAGCTCACCACCGGTGCTGAGGGAGACCCAGTACTTC.